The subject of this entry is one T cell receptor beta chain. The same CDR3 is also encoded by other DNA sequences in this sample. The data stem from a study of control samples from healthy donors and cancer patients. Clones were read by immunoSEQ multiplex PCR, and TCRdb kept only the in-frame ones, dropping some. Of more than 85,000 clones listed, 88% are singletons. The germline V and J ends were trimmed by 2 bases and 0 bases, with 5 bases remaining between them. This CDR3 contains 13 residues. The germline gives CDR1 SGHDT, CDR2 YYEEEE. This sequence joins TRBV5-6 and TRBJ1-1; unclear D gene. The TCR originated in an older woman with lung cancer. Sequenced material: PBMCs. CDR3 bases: TGTGCCAGCAGCTTTTATCTGAACACTGAAGCTTTCTTT. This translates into CASSFYLNTEAFF.